Listed below are T cell receptor beta chains from one sample, sequenced in a study of blood T cells in healthy people across ages. TCRdb re-called the 5' RACE reads with MiXCR, one entry per CDR3 protein. The profile shows approximately 800,000 distinct CDR3 sequences, approximately 35% of them singletons. Sequencing was carried out using blood. These receptors originate from a man aged 18 to 30 in good health. The CDR3 runs from the conserved cysteine through the conserved F or W. The order of the fields is clone size, J gene, V gene, D gene, CDR3 protein, CDR3 DNA. The D gene is left open where the match is weak. The size entry is marked missing in some rows and otherwise reads once, few, many or a size class.

>.|TRBJ2-1|TRBV7-8|TRBD2
CASSTTSGDHNEQFF
TGTGCCAGCAGCACTACTAGCGGGGACCACAATGAGCAGTTCTTC
>.|TRBJ1-5|TRBV2|.
CASSYRVHQPQHF
TGTGCCAGCAGTTACAGGGTTCATCAGCCCCAGCATTTT
>.|TRBJ2-7|TRBV20-1|.
CSARQGAPSSYEQYF
TGCAGTGCTAGACAAGGAGCGCCCAGCTCCTACGAGCAGTACTTC
>.|TRBJ1-1|TRBV14|.
CASSQSDLMNTEAFF
TGTGCCAGCAGCCAATCGGACCTCATGAACACTGAAGCTTTCTTT
>few|TRBJ1-1|TRBV20-1|TRBD1
CSARRQGFEAFF
TGCAGTGCTAGGCGACAGGGGTTTGAAGCTTTCTTT
>.|TRBJ1-2|TRBV6-5|.
CASSFVRGADGYTF
TGTGCCAGCAGTTTCGTTCGGGGGGCGGATGGCTACACCTTC
>.|TRBJ2-1|TRBV6-5|.
CASSYGRVALGETQFF
TGTGCCAGCAGTTACGGAAGAGTAGCGTTAGGAGAGACCCAGTTCTTC
>.|TRBJ1-2|TRBV12-3/TRBV12-4|.
CASRLGPRTGPYGYTF
TGTGCCAGCAGGCTGGGGCCTAGGACGGGCCCCTATGGCTACACCTTC
>.|TRBJ1-1|TRBV3-1|.
CASCLGQGGAFF
TGTGCCAGCTGCCTGGGGCAAGGTGGAGCTTTCTTT
>few|TRBJ1-6|TRBV10-3|.
CAISGGADNSPLHF
TGTGCCATCAGTGGTGGTGCAGATAATTCACCCCTCCACTTT
>few|TRBJ2-5|TRBV12-3/TRBV12-4|.
CASRPREGGGETQYF
TGTGCCAGCAGACCCAGAGAGGGGGGTGGGGAGACCCAGTACTTC
>few|TRBJ2-5|TRBV12-3/TRBV12-4|TRBD1
CASKQGYDFQETKYF
TGTGCCAGCAAACAGGGGTATGACTTCCAAGAGACCAAGTACTTC
>once|TRBJ1-1|TRBV5-1|.
CASSSPTGGATEAFF
TGCGCCAGCAGCTCCCCGACCGGAGGAGCCACTGAAGCTTTCTTT
>few|TRBJ2-1|TRBV11-3|.
CASSLEAGAANEQFF
TGTGCCAGCAGCTTAGAGGCAGGGGCCGCGAATGAGCAGTTCTTC
>few|TRBJ2-3|TRBV7-2|.
CASSPIPRGDTQYF
TGTGCCAGCAGCCCCATCCCCCGGGGAGATACGCAGTATTTT
>few|TRBJ2-7|TRBV7-2|TRBD1
CASRIPGQGAYEQYF
TGTGCCAGCAGAATACCGGGACAGGGGGCCTACGAGCAGTACTTC
>few|TRBJ1-2|TRBV27|.
CASSFLPNRNDGYTF
TGTGCCAGCAGTTTCCTCCCTAACCGTAACGATGGCTACACCTTC
>few|TRBJ2-3|TRBV20-1|.
CSARDLEGADTDTQYF
TGCAGTGCTAGAGATTTGGAAGGGGCTGACACAGATACGCAGTATTTT
>few|TRBJ2-7|TRBV5-1|.
CASSLTLTGDSYEQYF
TGCGCCAGCAGCTTGACCCTGACAGGTGATTCCTACGAGCAGTACTTC
>.|TRBJ2-1|TRBV12-3/TRBV12-4|TRBD1
CASSGTGVDEQFF
TGTGCCAGCAGTGGGACAGGAGTCGATGAGCAGTTCTTC
>.|TRBJ2-3|TRBV6-1|.
CASRRGDLFRLGDTQYF
TGTGCCAGCAGGAGGGGCGATTTGTTCCGTTTGGGAGATACGCAGTATTTT
>.|TRBJ2-2|TRBV29-1|.
CSAPGLGTGELFF
TGCAGCGCTCCAGGGTTAGGTACCGGGGAGCTGTTTTTT
>few|TRBJ2-3|TRBV4-3|TRBD1
CASSQALTGGAPDTQYF
TGCGCCAGCAGCCAAGCTCTAACAGGGGGCGCGCCAGATACGCAGTATTTT
>.|TRBJ2-3|TRBV24-1|.
CATSRTETQYF
TGTGCCACCAGTCGCACAGAGACGCAGTATTTT
>few|TRBJ1-2|TRBV12-3/TRBV12-4|TRBD1
CASSGLGTGGGGYTF
TGTGCCAGCAGTGGACTGGGGACAGGGGGGGGTGGCTACACCTTC
>.|TRBJ2-7|TRBV2|TRBD1
CASGTEYYEQYF
TGTGCCAGCGGGACAGAGTACTACGAGCAGTACTTC
>few|TRBJ1-5|TRBV20-1|TRBD1
CSARDPQGVSSNQPQHF
TGCAGTGCTAGAGATCCGCAGGGGGTGTCTAGCAATCAGCCCCAGCATTTT
>.|TRBJ2-3|TRBV3-1|TRBD2
CASSQDFSSGGYITDTQYF
TGTGCCAGCAGCCAAGATTTTTCTAGCGGGGGGTACATCACAGATACGCAGTATTTT
>few|TRBJ2-3|TRBV4-1|TRBD2
CASSQATSGGDTQYF
TGCGCCAGCAGCCAAGCAACTAGCGGGGGAGATACGCAGTATTTT
>.|TRBJ2-7|TRBV5-1|TRBD2
CASSFFSGTPRTGEQYF
TGCGCCAGCAGCTTTTTTAGCGGGACACCGAGGACGGGCGAGCAGTACTTC
>many|TRBJ2-3|TRBV9|.
CASSETGTDTQYF
TGTGCCAGCAGCGAAACAGGGACAGATACGCAGTATTTT
>.|TRBJ2-5|TRBV10-1|.
CASSVEGRTPSQETQYF
TGCGCCAGCAGTGTAGAAGGTCGGACACCCTCCCAAGAGACCCAGTACTTC
>.|TRBJ1-1|TRBV29-1|.
CSAPAAMNTEAFF
TGCAGTGCTCCTGCGGCTATGAACACTGAAGCTTTCTTT
>.|TRBJ2-1|TRBV6-2/TRBV6-3|.
CASTLSGAAHNEQFF
TGTGCCAGCACCCTTTCGGGAGCTGCCCACAATGAGCAGTTCTTC
>.|TRBJ2-5|TRBV30|.
CAWSRGDNEQYF
TGTGCCTGGAGTCGGGGGGACAATGAGCAGTACTTC
>few|TRBJ2-1|TRBV20-1|.
CSAYQGASSYNEQFF
TGCAGTGCCTACCAGGGTGCGAGCTCCTACAATGAGCAGTTCTTC
>.|TRBJ1-4|TRBV5-1|TRBD1
CASRTGTAREKLFF
TGCGCCAGCAGGACCGGGACAGCGCGTGAAAAACTGTTTTTT
>many|TRBJ2-3|TRBV7-9|.
CASSSDWTGMYF
TGTGCCAGCAGCTCAGACTGGACGGGAATGTATTTT
>few|TRBJ1-6|TRBV9|TRBD1
CASSVDGTDNSPLHF
TGTGCCAGCAGCGTAGACGGGACAGATAATTCACCCCTCCACTTT
>.|TRBJ2-3|TRBV5-5|.
CANSFAPLGDTQYF
TGTGCCAACAGCTTCGCGCCCTTGGGAGATACGCAGTATTTT
>.|TRBJ1-1|TRBV6-5|.
CASSYSKGMNTEAFF
TGTGCCAGCAGTTACTCGAAAGGGATGAACACTGAAGCTTTCTTT
>many|TRBJ2-1|TRBV12-3/TRBV12-4|.
CASSSTGSDEQFF
TGTGCCAGCAGCTCCACAGGGAGTGATGAGCAGTTCTTC
>few|TRBJ2-7|TRBV12-3/TRBV12-4|.
CASSPTRQAYEQYF
TGTGCCAGCAGTCCTACCCGACAAGCCTACGAGCAGTACTTC
>.|TRBJ1-4|TRBV12-5|.
CASDKTGSANEKLFF
TGTGCTAGTGACAAAACAGGGTCGGCTAATGAAAAACTGTTTTTT
>many|TRBJ2-3|TRBV7-2|.
CASSLGGIYTDTQYF
TGTGCCAGCAGCTTAGGAGGGATATACACAGATACGCAGTATTTT
>many|TRBJ2-5|TRBV6-5|TRBD1
CASRGTAQETQYF
TGTGCCAGCAGGGGGACAGCTCAAGAGACCCAGTACTTC
>few|TRBJ2-1|TRBV14|.
CASTAGSMMVNEQFF
TGTGCCAGCACAGCAGGGTCAATGATGGTCAATGAGCAGTTCTTC
>.|TRBJ2-5|TRBV24-1|TRBD1
CATSDTGQGAGETQYF
TGTGCCACCAGTGACACCGGACAGGGGGCGGGGGAGACCCAGTACTTC
>many|TRBJ1-1|TRBV27|.
CASSLRRGNTEAFF
TGTGCCAGCAGTTTAAGGAGGGGGAACACTGAAGCTTTCTTT
>.|TRBJ2-4|TRBV20-1|TRBD2
CSARRLAVAKDIQYF
TGCAGTGCCCGAAGACTAGCGGTAGCCAAAGACATTCAGTACTTC
>few|TRBJ2-2|TRBV5-1|.
CASSSPPGQTYTGELFF
TGCGCCAGCAGCTCACCCCCCGGACAGACTTACACCGGGGAGCTGTTTTTT
>few|TRBJ1-2|TRBV7-9|TRBD1
CASSSRTGGNGYTF
TGTGCCAGCAGCTCAAGGACAGGGGGCAATGGCTACACCTTC
>.|TRBJ1-5|TRBV6-6|.
CAGSRELQPQHF
TGTGCCGGCAGCCGGGAGTTGCAGCCCCAGCATTTT
>.|TRBJ2-7|TRBV28|TRBD1
CASSGTGKRSYEQYF
TGTGCCAGCAGCGGGACAGGAAAACGCTCCTACGAGCAGTACTTC
>many|TRBJ2-1|TRBV20-1|.
CSAVRSYNEQFF
TGCAGTGCTGTACGGTCCTACAATGAGCAGTTCTTC
>.|TRBJ1-2|TRBV20-1|.
CSAKAGANYGYTF
TGCAGTGCTAAGGCAGGGGCTAACTATGGCTACACCTTC
>many|TRBJ2-1|TRBV7-9|.
CASSLPGANEQFF
TGTGCCAGCAGCTTACCAGGGGCTAATGAGCAGTTCTTC
>.|TRBJ1-2|TRBV6-5|.
CASSYSIGNGYTF
TGTGCCAGCAGTTACTCGATCGGGAATGGCTACACCTTC